A few counts support the clone carrying this T cell receptor beta chain. Its antigen is unknown. The V and J ends lost 2 bases and 1 base, in that order; junction bases with no gene match: 7. This CDR3 contains 17 residues. Germline CDR1 and CDR2: SGHAT and FQNNGV. The sample belongs to a study of T-cell memory formation after mild COVID-19. With constant-segment primers, 5'RACE yielded cDNA libraries of TCR alpha and TCR beta that carried sample barcodes and UMIs. TCRdb re-analysed the 5' RACE reads in MiXCR, keeping a single row per CDR3 protein. The data show under 300,000 distinct CDR3 sequences, over 8.5% seen once. Study-level points and caveats: Several responding clones turned up in pre-infection memory, indicating that cross-reactive memory may have taken part.

The rearrangement uses TRBV11-2 and TRBJ2-1; 8 positions agree with TRBD2. The TCR was taken from a man younger than 35 who had mild COVID-19 (a few samples of this study predate the infection). Cell type and time point are not known. The sequenced sample consisted of PBMCs or a T cell subset sorted from them (not recorded which). The CDR3 nucleotides read TGTGCCAGCAGCTTAAGATCACCGGGGGGGTCCTACAATGAGCAGTTCTTC. Translation gives CASSLRSPGGSYNEQFF.